Following are 8 T cell receptor beta chains from one sample sequenced in a study of blood T cells in healthy people across ages. It was with a sample-barcoded 5' primer and a J-beta primer mix that a second PCR of roughly 7 to 11 cycles was run. TCRdb fed the 5' RACE reads into MiXCR, producing one record per CDR3 protein. Seen here are about 1,500,000 distinct CDR3 sequences, about 28% observed once, and the top ten hold around 7.7%. The sample consisted of blood. All receptors derive from a woman between 25 and 40 years old in good health.

This clonotype was observed a handful of times. The chain uses TRBV2 and TRBJ1-6, with D unclear. CDR1 SNHLY and CDR2 FYNNEI come from the germline V gene. V was pared by 4 bases and J by 9 bases, with 7 bases between. The CDR3 is 12 amino acids. In DNA, the CDR3 is TGTGCCAGCAGTGCCGACCGTTCACCCCTCCACTTT. Encoded protein: CASSADRSPLHF.

This clonotype was detected ten times or more. The CDR3 sequence is CSVTRTGTSYEQYF. CDR3 sequence (DNA): TGCAGCGTGACCCGGACAGGGACATCCTACGAGCAGTACTTC. This chain joins TRBV29-1 and TRBJ2-7; 8 positions agree with TRBD1. The junction had 8 bases not matched to a gene; V was cut back by 6 bases and J by 1 base. Germline CDR1 SQVTM, CDR2 ANQGSEA. This CDR3 contains 14 residues.

This clonotype was observed a few times. The rearrangement uses TRBV29-1 and TRBJ1-1; D remains ambiguous. Trimming took 3 bases from V and 6 from J, leaving 5 bases between them. Germline V CDR1 and CDR2: SQVTM, ANQGSEA. CDR3 size: 10 residues. CDR3 sequence: CSVEVSEAFF. The CDR3 nucleotides read TGCAGCGTTGAGGTCTCTGAAGCTTTCTTT.

The chain links TRBV2 to TRBJ1-3; D not resolved. The germline V gene has CDR1 SNHLY and CDR2 FYNNEI. The V end was cut by 5 bases, the J end by 4 bases, with 12 bases between. The CDR3 totals 14 residues. The CDR3 DNA reads TGTGCCAGCAGTCCACGGCCCACCGGAAACACCATATATTTT. This translates into CASSPRPTGNTIYF.

This clonotype was detected many times. The CDR3 sequence: CASSVGTSGRAYEQFF. CDR3 DNA sequence: TGTGCCAGCAGTGTCGGGACTAGCGGGAGGGCCTACGAGCAGTTCTTC. J is TRBJ2-1 and V is TRBV6-2 or TRBV6-3; 16 bases are a match to TRBD2. J was trimmed by 10 bases and V by 5 bases; bases with no gene match: 8. The CDR3 consists of 16 residues. CDR1 is MNHEY, CDR2 SVGEGT, per germline.

To note about this clonotype: A single base separates this from a much larger clone, so it may be a read error. The chain carries TRBV4-1 and TRBJ1-2, with D perhaps matching TRBD1 (5 bases). The germline CDR1 and CDR2 sequences are MGHRA and YSYEKL. The CDR3 sequence is 14 residues long. CDR3 amino acids: CTSSQRQGGYGYTF. CDR3 nucleotides: TGCACCAGCAGCCAGCGCCAGGGAGGCTATGGCTACACCTTC.

A remark on this clonotype: A read error may explain this, as a much larger clone is one base away. The chain has TRBV12-3 or TRBV12-4 and TRBJ2-5; D is undetermined. This CDR3 region has 13 residues. This CDR3 is CASSLADKETLYF. CDR3 sequence (DNA): TGTGCCAGCAGTTTGGCAGATAAAGAGACCCTGTACTTC.

V is TRBV6-1 and J is TRBJ2-3, with TRBD2 matching over 8 bases. The CDR3 length is 18 residues. Per the germline V gene, CDR1 is MNHNS and CDR2 is SASEGT. V trimming: 8 bases; J trimming: 3 bases; junction bases outside the gene matches: 19. CDR3 protein: CASLPGSGVWDTTDTQYF. The CDR3 DNA reads as TGTGCCAGCCTCCCAGGTAGCGGGGTATGGGATACAACAGATACGCAGTATTTT.